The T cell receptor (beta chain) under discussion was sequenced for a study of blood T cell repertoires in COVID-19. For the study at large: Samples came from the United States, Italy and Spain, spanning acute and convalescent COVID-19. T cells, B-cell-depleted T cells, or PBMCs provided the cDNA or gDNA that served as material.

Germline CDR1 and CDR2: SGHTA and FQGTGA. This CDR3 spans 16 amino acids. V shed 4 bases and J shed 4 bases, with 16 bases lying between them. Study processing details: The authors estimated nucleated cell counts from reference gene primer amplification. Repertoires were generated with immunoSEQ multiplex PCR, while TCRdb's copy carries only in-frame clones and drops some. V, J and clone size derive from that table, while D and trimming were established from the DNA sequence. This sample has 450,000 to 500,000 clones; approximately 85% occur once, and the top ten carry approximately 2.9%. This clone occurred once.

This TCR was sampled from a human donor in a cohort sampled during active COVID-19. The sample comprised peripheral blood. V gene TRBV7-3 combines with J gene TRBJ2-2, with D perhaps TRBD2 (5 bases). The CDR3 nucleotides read TGTGCCAGCAGCTCCAACCCCCTAGCAGGCACCGGGGAGCTGTTTTTT. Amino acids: CASSSNPLAGTGELFF.